The 32 T cell receptor beta chains given below trace back to one sample, sequenced in a study of identical twins. MiXCR, run by TCRdb on the 5' RACE reads, gives a single entry per CDR3 protein. This sample carries 1.5 million to 2 million distinct CDR3 sequences, roughly a third of them seen once, and the ten largest clones take over 0.25%. The specimen was cord blood. Every receptor here comes from a newborn girl in good health.

This clonotype was found a few times. The rearrangement uses TRBV20-1 and TRBJ2-3; no definite D call. Germline V gene lookup returns CDR1 DFQATT and CDR2 SNEGSKA (reference sequence). Trimming left V 3 bases short and J 2 bases short, with 12 bases between. The CDR3 has 14 residues. This CDR3 is CSARGQVSTDTQYF. The CDR3 coding sequence is TGCAGTGCTAGGGGTCAGGTATCCACAGATACGCAGTATTTT.

On this clonotype: At one end the junction does not follow the germline gene, possibly because of a read error. This chain connects TRBV14 to TRBJ1-6; no definite D call. Germline-derived CDR1 and CDR2 are SGHDN and FVKESK. The CDR3 spans 16 residues. The chain's CDR3 is CASSQGRATYNPPLHF. CDR3 nucleotide sequence: TGTGCCAGCAGCCAAGGCCGGGCGACTTATAATCCACCCCTCCACTTT.

V and J are TRBV4-2 and TRBJ1-4; 12 bases map to TRBD1. Germline lookup yields CDR1 LGHNA and CDR2 YNFKEQ. V dropped 4 bases and J dropped 7; count of bases not matched to a gene: 16. The CDR3 contains 19 residues. Here the CDR3 DNA reads TGTGCCAGCAGCCGGACTCCGGGACAGGGGGCTCATCGGGGTGAAAAACTGTTTTTT. Its protein is CASSRTPGQGAHRGEKLFF.

There are a few counts of this clonotype. The chain is built from TRBV20-1 and TRBJ2-5; 9 bases match TRBD2. Looked up from germline, CDR1 is DFQATT and CDR2 is SNEGSKA (reference sequence). The CDR3 sequence is 13 residues long. CDR3 sequence: CSGSGGLLETQYF. The DNA for the CDR3 is TGCAGCGGAAGCGGGGGGTTATTAGAGACCCAGTACTTC.

V is TRBV20-1 and J is TRBJ1-5; the D gene is possibly TRBD1 (5 bases). This CDR3 is 15 amino acids long. CDR1 and CDR2 (germline): DFQATT, SNEGSKA (reference sequence). V gave up 0 bases and J gave up 1 base, with 10 bases separating them. The DNA for the CDR3 is TGCAGTGCTAGAGAGCCCAGGGTGAGCAATCAGCCCCAGCATTTT. Protein sequence: CSAREPRVSNQPQHF.

As DNA, the CDR3 is TGTGCCAGCAGCCAAAGGGCTTGGGGACAGGTAGAAGAGACCCAGTACTTC. Translation: CASSQRAWGQVEETQYF. The chain is built from TRBV4-2 and TRBJ2-5, with TRBD1 matching over 8 bases. CDR3 length: 17 residues. The V gene end was trimmed by 2 bases and the J gene end by 3 bases; junction bases not matched to a gene: 11. Germline V lookup: CDR1 LGHNA, CDR2 YNFKEQ.

The rearrangement links TRBV20-1 to TRBJ2-3; D unresolved. Trimming left V 3 bases short and J 2 bases short, with 6 bases between. The CDR3 extends over 12 amino acids. Germline CDR1 is DFQATT and CDR2 is SNEGSKA (reference sequence). CDR3 in DNA: TGCAGTGCTAGGAGCGTCACAGATACGCAGTATTTT. Translating gives CSARSVTDTQYF.

The rearrangement joins TRBV12-3 or TRBV12-4 to TRBJ2-4, with D perhaps matching TRBD1 (6 bases). V was trimmed by 6 bases and J by 0 bases, leaving 18 bases between them. The CDR3 consists of 17 residues. In DNA form, the CDR3 reads TGTGCCAGCAGAGGGATGGGGGCAGGGCTAGCCAAAAACATTCAGTACTTC. Its protein product is CASRGMGAGLAKNIQYF.

This clonotype was found a few times. The V call is TRBV19, the J call TRBJ2-1; 7 bases map to TRBD2. This CDR3 has 15 residues. Trimming cost V 5 bases and J 2 bases; bases outside gene matches: 6. Germline V lookup: CDR1 LNHDA, CDR2 SQIVND (reference sequence). CDR3 sequence: CASSVVGTTYNEQFF. CDR3 sequence (DNA): TGTGCCAGTAGTGTGGTAGGGACTACCTACAATGAGCAGTTCTTC. Based on the CDR3 plus reference TRBV19 and TRBJ2-1, the full variable domain is DGGITQSPKYLFRKEGQNVTLSCEQNLNHDAMYWYRQDPGQGLRLIYYSQIVNDFQKGDIAEGYSVSREKKESFPLTVTSAQKNPTAFYLCASSVVGTTYNEQFFGPGTRLTVL.

V is TRBV4-2 and J is TRBJ1-2; D unclear. V dropped 0 bases and J dropped 8 bases, with 25 bases sitting between them. The CDR3 runs 18 residues. Germline V gene lookup returns CDR1 LGHNA and CDR2 YNFKEQ. CDR3 sequence reads: CASSQDGPGRLLVLGYTF. The CDR3 DNA reads TGTGCCAGCAGCCAAGACGGGCCAGGCCGGCTTCTAGTTCTAGGCTACACCTTC.

Concerning this clonotype: The junction does not match germline at one end; this may be a read error. The CDR3 nucleotides are TGTGCCAGCAGCCCCGGGGGTTGGGTAGGGTTTTGGAGCACTGAGGCTTTCTTT. Its protein is CASSPGGWVGFWSTEAFF. The rearrangement joins TRBV9 to TRBJ1-1; possibly TRBD1 for D (5 bases). Germline loops: CDR1 SGDLS, CDR2 YYNGEE. This CDR3 contains 18 residues.

The rearrangement joins TRBV5-1 to TRBJ1-1; possibly TRBD1 for D (6 bases). The CDR3 contains 14 residues. From germline, CDR1 is SGHRS and CDR2 YFSETQ. The germline V and J ends were trimmed by 0 bases and 5 bases, with 11 bases remaining between them. CDR3 region: CASSLDGGRTEAFF. The CDR3 nucleotides read TGCGCCAGCAGCTTGGATGGGGGCAGAACTGAAGCTTTCTTT.

This clonotype has more than one count but fewer than ten. V usage is TRBV20-1 and J usage is TRBJ1-2; maybe TRBD1 (5 bases). Germline CDR1 reads DFQATT; CDR2 reads SNEGSKA (reference sequence). Trimming stripped 0 bases from V and 4 bases from J, with 12 bases between. The CDR3 has 14 amino acids. The CDR3: CSARDGQGGYGYTF. For the CDR3, the DNA is TGCAGTGCTAGAGATGGGCAGGGAGGCTATGGCTACACCTTC.

In regard to this clonotype: One end of the junction fails to match germline, which may point to a read error. The CDR3 coding sequence is TGCAGTGCTAGAGATATAGGGTTTAATAGCAATCAGCTCCAGCATTTT. It specifies CSARDIGFNSNQLQHF. This chain joins TRBV20-1 and TRBJ1-5; D is unclear. The CDR3 totals 16 residues. Germline CDR1 and CDR2: DFQATT and SNEGSKA (reference sequence).

This chain joins TRBV6-2 or TRBV6-3 and TRBJ2-3; 10 bases map to TRBD1. The length of the CDR3 is 15 residues. Per germline, CDR1 MNHEY and CDR2 SVGEGT. With 6 bases clipped from V and 2 bases from J, the junction kept 5 bases outside the gene matches. CDR3 coding DNA: TGTGCCAGCAGGTTTGGGACAGGGGCCACAGATACGCAGTATTTT. Amino acid sequence: CASRFGTGATDTQYF.

This rearrangement joins TRBV24-1 to TRBJ2-1; 11 bases fit TRBD2. The CDR3 totals 15 residues. Germline CDR1 KGHDR, CDR2 SFDVKD. V dropped 5 bases and J dropped 7; count of bases not matched to a gene: 6. CDR3 sequence: CATSGVASGRNEQFF. In DNA, the CDR3 is TGTGCCACCAGTGGGGTGGCTAGCGGGAGGAATGAGCAGTTCTTC.

The chain combines TRBV25-1 with TRBJ2-4; 10 positions match TRBD2. The DNA end is a closer match to TRBJ2-5, so the J assignment may be wrong. Germline CDR1 reads MGHDK; CDR2 reads SYGVNS. CDR3 length: 14 residues. The CDR3 region is CASSDLAGVGTQYF. CDR3 nucleotide sequence: TGTGCCAGCAGTGACCTAGCGGGAGTGGGGACCCAGTACTTC.

This clonotype was counted only a few times. This chain links TRBV12-3 or TRBV12-4 with TRBJ1-2, with 8 bases matching TRBD1. CDR3 length: 16 residues. J lost 7 bases, V lost 3 bases, and 13 bases had no gene match. The CDR3 is CASSLKGQVLGSGYTF. CDR3 coding DNA: TGTGCCAGCAGTTTGAAGGGACAGGTTTTAGGGAGTGGCTACACCTTC.

This clonotype was seen a handful of times. A read error may account for a junction end that differs from germline. V usage is TRBV2 and J usage is TRBJ2-3, with D possibly being TRBD2 (6 bases). Germline CDR1 reads SNHLY; CDR2 reads FYNNEI. This CDR3 has 16 residues. The CDR3 spells CASIPSSPTSTDAQYF. For the CDR3, the DNA is TGTGCCAGCATTCCTAGTAGCCCAACTAGCACAGATGCGCAGTATTTT.

This clonotype showed up just once. The chain has TRBV20-1 and TRBJ2-5; 10 bases fit TRBD1. The J call may be in error: the DNA end matches TRBJ2-7 better. The CDR3 runs to 14 residues. CDR1 is DFQATT and CDR2 is SNEGSKA in the germline V gene (reference sequence). This CDR3 reads CSALGQGRTYEQYF. DNA for the CDR3: TGCAGTGCCCTGGGACAGGGGAGAACCTACGAGCAGTACTTC.

The J gene is TRBJ2-2, the V gene TRBV5-1; no firm D call. Germline CDR1 and CDR2: SGHRS and YFSETQ. CDR3 length: 16 amino acids. The V end lost 0 bases, the J end lost 2 bases, and 11 bases lay between the germline ends. Here the CDR3 DNA reads TGCGCCAGCAGCTTGGGGGGTCGGCCTAACACCGGGGAGCTGTTTTTT. Encoded protein: CASSLGGRPNTGELFF.

The J gene is TRBJ2-5, the V gene TRBV15; 7 nucleotides align to TRBD1. V was clipped by 1 base and J by 3 bases; unmatched bases: 11. The CDR3 sequence is 17 residues long. Germline CDR1 reads LNHNV; CDR2 reads YYDKDF (reference sequence). The CDR3 loop is CATSRGRKNRGEETQYF. The CDR3 bases are TGTGCCACCAGCAGAGGACGGAAAAACAGGGGCGAAGAGACCCAGTACTTC.

This rearrangement joins TRBV16 to TRBJ2-5, with D uncertain. The CDR3 sequence is 16 residues long. Per the germline V gene, CDR1 is KGHSY and CDR2 is FQNENV. Trimming took 4 bases from V and 11 from J, leaving 26 bases between them. DNA of the CDR3: TGTGCCAGCAGCCCCCGGGCTAAGGGCCTCTACAATGAGCAGTACTTC. It encodes CASSPRAKGLYNEQYF.

The table lists this clonotype with many counts. The V gene is TRBV10-3, the J gene TRBJ2-5; D is tentatively TRBD1 or TRBD2 (6 bases each). V was cut by 3 bases and J by 4 bases, with 15 bases left in between. The CDR3 covers 15 residues. Germline V gene lookup returns CDR1 ENHRY and CDR2 SYGVKD. In DNA, the CDR3 is TGTGCCATCAGTGACTATGGGAAGGGGGGAGAGACCCAGTACTTC. It codes for CAISDYGKGGETQYF.

This clonotype showed up just a few times. The gene calls are TRBV5-1 and TRBJ1-5; 7 nucleotides match TRBD1. Germline CDR1 and CDR2: SGHRS and YFSETQ. This CDR3 region has 16 residues. Trimming removed 3 bases from V and 2 bases from J; junction bases left unmatched: 8. CDR3 sequence reads: CASSSMPGQGNQPQHF. The CDR3 nucleotides read TGCGCCAGCAGCTCTATGCCAGGACAGGGCAATCAGCCCCAGCATTTT.

This chain uses TRBV11-2 with TRBJ1-1; D unclear. Trimming took off 1 base at V and 1 base at J, with 7 bases between the two ends. There are 14 residues in the CDR3. CDR1 and CDR2 (germline): SGHAT, FQNNGV. The CDR3 sequence is CASSLGATNTEAFF. CDR3 in DNA: TGTGCCAGCAGCTTAGGGGCGACGAACACTGAAGCTTTCTTT.

The chain carries TRBV20-1 and TRBJ2-1; D is possibly TRBD2 (5 bases). CDR1 and CDR2 from the germline V gene are DFQATT and SNEGSKA (reference sequence). V was shortened by 0 bases and J by 6 bases, with 15 bases between the two germline ends. The CDR3 contains 15 residues. The CDR3 loop reads CSARDDGVKPNEQFF. The CDR3 region has the DNA TGCAGTGCTAGAGATGACGGGGTTAAACCCAATGAGCAGTTCTTC.

The chain combines TRBV29-1 with TRBJ2-6, with D possibly being TRBD2 (5 bases). From germline, CDR1 is SQVTM and CDR2 ANQGSEA. V lost 5 bases and J 2 bases, leaving 16 bases between the germline ends. This CDR3 region has 16 residues. The CDR3 loop is CSVSSGEWTGANVLTF. In DNA form, the CDR3 reads TGCAGCGTTAGTTCCGGGGAGTGGACTGGGGCCAACGTCCTGACTTTC.

V gene TRBV29-1 combines with J gene TRBJ2-5; D may be TRBD2 (6 bases). Germline V lookup: CDR1 SQVTM, CDR2 ANQGSEA. The CDR3 sequence is 14 residues long. The V and J ends lost 3 bases and 11 bases respectively, with 22 bases between them. The CDR3 coding sequence is TGCAGCGTTGAGTTGGGGGGTGATTACAATGAGCAGTACTTC. Translating it yields CSVELGGDYNEQYF.

This clonotype was seen only a few times. The rearrangement joins TRBV2 to TRBJ1-5, with 7 bases that match TRBD1. The CDR3 has 16 residues. Per the germline V gene, CDR1 is SNHLY and CDR2 is FYNNEI. The V gene end was trimmed by 4 bases and the J gene end by 0 bases; junction bases not matched to a gene: 6. CDR3 protein: CASSVTGPYSNQPQHF. CDR3 in DNA: TGTGCCAGCAGTGTGACAGGGCCCTATAGCAATCAGCCCCAGCATTTT.

This clonotype was seen more than once but under ten times. J is TRBJ2-7 and V is TRBV20-1; TRBD1 agrees at 8 bases. CDR3 length: 12 amino acids. With 6 bases clipped from V and 3 bases from J, the junction kept 4 bases outside the gene matches. Germline CDR1 reads DFQATT; CDR2 reads SNEGSKA (reference sequence). The CDR3 sequence is CSADRGDYEQYF. The CDR3 bases are TGCAGTGCAGACAGGGGAGACTACGAGCAGTACTTC.

This chain joins TRBV20-1 and TRBJ1-1; no clear D gene. The CDR3 spans 11 residues. The germline CDR1 and CDR2 sequences are DFQATT and SNEGSKA (reference sequence). With 5 bases removed from V and 3 bases from J, the gap between germline ends came to 7 bases. CDR3 DNA sequence: TGCAGTGCTGGTCGGGACACTGAAGCTTTCTTT. Translating gives CSAGRDTEAFF.